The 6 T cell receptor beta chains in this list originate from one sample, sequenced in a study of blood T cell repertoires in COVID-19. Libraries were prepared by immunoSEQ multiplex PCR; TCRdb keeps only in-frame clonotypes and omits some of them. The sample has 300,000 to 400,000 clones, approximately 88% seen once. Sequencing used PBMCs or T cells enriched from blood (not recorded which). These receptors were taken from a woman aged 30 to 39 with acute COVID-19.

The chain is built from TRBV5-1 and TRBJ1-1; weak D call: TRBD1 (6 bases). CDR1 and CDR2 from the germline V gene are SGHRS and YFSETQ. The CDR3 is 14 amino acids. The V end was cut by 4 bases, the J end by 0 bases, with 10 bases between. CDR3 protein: CASSKGQLNTEAFF. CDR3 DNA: TGCGCCAGCAGCAAAGGACAGTTGAACACTGAAGCTTTCTTT.

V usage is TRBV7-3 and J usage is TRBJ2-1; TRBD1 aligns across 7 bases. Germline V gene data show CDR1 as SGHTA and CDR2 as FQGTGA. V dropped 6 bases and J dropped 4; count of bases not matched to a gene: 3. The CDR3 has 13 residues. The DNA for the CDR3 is TGTGCCAGCAGTTGGGGACAGTACAATGAGCAGTTCTTC. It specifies CASSWGQYNEQFF.

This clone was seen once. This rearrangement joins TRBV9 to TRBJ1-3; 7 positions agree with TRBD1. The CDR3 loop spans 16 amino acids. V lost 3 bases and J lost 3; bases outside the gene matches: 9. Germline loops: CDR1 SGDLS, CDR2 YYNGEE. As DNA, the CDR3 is TGTGCCAGCAGCGCAGGGCTGACAGGGAGTGGAAACACCATATATTTT. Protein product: CASSAGLTGSGNTIYF.

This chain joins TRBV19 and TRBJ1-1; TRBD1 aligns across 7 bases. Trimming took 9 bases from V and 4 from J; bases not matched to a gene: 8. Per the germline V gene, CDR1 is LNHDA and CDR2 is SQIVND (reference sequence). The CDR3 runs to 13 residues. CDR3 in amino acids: CASHGAGGTEAFF. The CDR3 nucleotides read TGTGCCAGCCATGGCGCAGGGGGCACTGAAGCTTTCTTT.

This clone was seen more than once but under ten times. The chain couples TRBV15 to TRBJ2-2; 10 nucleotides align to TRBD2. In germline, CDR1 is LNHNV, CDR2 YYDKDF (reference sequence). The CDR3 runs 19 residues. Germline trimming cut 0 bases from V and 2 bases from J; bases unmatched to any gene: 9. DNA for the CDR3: TGTGCCACCAGCAGAGATTTGGTCATAGCGGGGGGAAACACCGGGGAGCTGTTTTTT. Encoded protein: CATSRDLVIAGGNTGELFF.

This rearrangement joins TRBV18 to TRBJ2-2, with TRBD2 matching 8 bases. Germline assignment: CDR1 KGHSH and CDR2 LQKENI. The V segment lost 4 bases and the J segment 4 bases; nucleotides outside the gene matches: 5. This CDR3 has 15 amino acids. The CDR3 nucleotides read TGTGCCAGCTCACTTCCGCGGGGGGCCACCGGGGAGCTGTTTTTT. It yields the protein CASSLPRGATGELFF.